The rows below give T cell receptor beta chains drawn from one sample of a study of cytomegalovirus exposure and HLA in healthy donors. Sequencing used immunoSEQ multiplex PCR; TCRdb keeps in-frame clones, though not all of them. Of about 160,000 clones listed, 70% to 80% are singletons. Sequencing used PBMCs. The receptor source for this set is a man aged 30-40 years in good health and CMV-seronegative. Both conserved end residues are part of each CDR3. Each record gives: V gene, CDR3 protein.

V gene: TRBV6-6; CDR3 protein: CASSYTQGRGNQPQHF
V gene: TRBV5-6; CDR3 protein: CASSWDRGRETQYF
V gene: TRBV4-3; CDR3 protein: CASSQDKEDWSYEQYF
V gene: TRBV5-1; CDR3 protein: CASSLAPGGSTEAFF
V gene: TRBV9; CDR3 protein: CASSFSGKVSEQYF
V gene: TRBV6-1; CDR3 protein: CASKQGGTIYF
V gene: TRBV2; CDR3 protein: CASSSGHSNTGELFF
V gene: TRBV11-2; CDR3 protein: CASGRGWTEAFF
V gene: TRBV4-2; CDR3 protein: CASSKGLAGGTSTDTQYF
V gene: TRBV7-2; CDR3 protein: CASSLVGDSYNEQFF
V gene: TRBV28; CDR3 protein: CASREGSSYEQYF
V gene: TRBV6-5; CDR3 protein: CASSYHGQGTYEQYF
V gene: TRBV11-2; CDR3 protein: CASSWGAGGETQYF
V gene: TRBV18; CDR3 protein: CASSPTRTPNEKLFF
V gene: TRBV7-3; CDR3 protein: CASSLAVMPYNEQFF
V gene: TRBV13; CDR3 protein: CASRDWGGEETQYF
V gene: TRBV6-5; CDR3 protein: CASSYRVTDTQYF
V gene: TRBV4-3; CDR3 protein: CASSPGGRGRYNEQFF
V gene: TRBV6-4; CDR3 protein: CASSVVTGHEQFF
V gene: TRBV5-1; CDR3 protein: CASSLVGTGGNEQYF
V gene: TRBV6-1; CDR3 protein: CASSDGQGSNQPQHF
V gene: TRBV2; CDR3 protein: CASSLIQETQYF
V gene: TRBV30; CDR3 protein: CAWSAGTKNQPQHF
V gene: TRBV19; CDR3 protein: CAAKPTSATNTGELFF
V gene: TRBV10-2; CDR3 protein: CASSAGQGSEQYF
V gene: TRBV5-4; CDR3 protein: CASNLAGDSYNEQFF
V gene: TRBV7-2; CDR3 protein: CASSWGLAGGEETQYF
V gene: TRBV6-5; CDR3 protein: CASSIRPPVGEQFF
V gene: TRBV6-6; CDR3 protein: CASTKRGEGGYTF
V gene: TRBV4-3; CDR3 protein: CASSQSLLVKDSYEQYF
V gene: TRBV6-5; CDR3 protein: CASSYSAGLYGYTF
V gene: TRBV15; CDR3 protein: CATSRDGRGDIETQYF
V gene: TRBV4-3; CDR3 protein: CASSQVQDSYEQYF
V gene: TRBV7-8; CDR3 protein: CASSLLADSYFGNQPQHF
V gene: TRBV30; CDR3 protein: CAWSTLGGLMNTEAFF
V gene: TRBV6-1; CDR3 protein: CASSVDRAGNTIYF
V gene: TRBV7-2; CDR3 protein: CASSSLGQANYGYTF
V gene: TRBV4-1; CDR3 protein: CASSYRDRGSSEAFF
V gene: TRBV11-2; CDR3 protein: CASSSTGAVTGELFF